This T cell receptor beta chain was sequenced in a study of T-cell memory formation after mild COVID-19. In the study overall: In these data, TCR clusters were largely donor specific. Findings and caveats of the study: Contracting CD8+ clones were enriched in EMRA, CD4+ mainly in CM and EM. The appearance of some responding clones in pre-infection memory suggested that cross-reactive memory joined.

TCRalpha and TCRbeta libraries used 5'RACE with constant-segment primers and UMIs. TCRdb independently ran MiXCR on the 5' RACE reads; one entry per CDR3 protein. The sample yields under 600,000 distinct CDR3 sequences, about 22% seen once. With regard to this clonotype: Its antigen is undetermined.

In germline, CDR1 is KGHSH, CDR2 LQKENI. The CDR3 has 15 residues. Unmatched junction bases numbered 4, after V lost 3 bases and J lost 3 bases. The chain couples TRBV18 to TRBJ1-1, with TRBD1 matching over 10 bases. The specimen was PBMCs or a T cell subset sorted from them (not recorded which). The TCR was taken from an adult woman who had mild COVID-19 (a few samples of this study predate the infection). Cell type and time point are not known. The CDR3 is CASSPRQGADTEAFF. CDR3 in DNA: TGTGCCAGCTCACCGAGACAGGGGGCGGACACTGAAGCTTTCTTT. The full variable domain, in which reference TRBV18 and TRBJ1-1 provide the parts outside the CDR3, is NAGVMQNPRHLVRRRGQEARLRCSPMKGHSHVYWYRQLPEEGLKFMVYLQKENIIDESGMPKERFSAEFPKEGPSILRIQQVVRGDSAAYFCASSPRQGADTEAFFGQGTRLTVV.